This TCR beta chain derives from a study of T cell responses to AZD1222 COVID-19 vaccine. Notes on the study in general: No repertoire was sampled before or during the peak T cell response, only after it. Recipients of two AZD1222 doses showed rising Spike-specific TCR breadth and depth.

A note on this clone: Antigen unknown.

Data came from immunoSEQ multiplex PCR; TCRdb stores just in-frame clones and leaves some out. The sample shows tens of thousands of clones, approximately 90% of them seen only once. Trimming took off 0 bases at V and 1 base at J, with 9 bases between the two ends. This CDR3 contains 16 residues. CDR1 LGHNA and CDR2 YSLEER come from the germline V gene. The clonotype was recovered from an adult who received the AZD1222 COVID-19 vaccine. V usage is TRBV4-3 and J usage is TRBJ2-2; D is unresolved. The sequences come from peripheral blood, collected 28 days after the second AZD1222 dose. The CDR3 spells CASSQDKWLNTGELFF. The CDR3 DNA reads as TGCGCCAGCAGCCAAGATAAATGGTTGAACACCGGGGAGCTGTTTTTT.